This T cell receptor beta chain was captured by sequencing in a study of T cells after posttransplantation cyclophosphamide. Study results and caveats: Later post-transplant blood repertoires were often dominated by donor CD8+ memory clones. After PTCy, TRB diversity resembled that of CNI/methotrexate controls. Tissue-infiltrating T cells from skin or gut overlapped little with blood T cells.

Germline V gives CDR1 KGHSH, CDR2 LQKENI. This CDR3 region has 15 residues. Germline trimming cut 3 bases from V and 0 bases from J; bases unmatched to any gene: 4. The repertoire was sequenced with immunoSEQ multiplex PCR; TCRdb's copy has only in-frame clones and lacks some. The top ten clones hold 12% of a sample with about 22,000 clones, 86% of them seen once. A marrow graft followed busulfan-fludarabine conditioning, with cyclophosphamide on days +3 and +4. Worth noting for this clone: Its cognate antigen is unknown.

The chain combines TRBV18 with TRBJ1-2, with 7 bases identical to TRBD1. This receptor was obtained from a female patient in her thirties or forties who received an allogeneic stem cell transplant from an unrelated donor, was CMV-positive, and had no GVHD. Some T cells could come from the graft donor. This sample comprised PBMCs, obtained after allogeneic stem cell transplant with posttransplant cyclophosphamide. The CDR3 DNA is TGTGCCAGCTCACCGGGGGACAGCGCTAACTATGGCTACACCTTC. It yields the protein CASSPGDSANYGYTF.